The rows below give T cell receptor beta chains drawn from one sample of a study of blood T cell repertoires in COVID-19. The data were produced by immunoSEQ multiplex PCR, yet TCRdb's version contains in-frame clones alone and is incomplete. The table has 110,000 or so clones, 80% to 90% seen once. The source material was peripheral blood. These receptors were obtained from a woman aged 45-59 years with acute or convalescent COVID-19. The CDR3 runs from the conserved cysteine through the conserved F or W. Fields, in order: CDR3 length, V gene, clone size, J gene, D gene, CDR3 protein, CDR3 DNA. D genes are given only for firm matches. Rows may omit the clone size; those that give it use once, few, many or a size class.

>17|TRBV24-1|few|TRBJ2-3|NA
CATSDTPDRLGTDTQYF
TGTGCCACCAGTGATACCCCGGACAGACTTGGCACAGATACGCAGTATTTT
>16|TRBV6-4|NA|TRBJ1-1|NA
CASNLTEGVCVTEAFF
TGTGCCAGCAATTTAACTGAGGGGGTTTGCGTCACTGAAGCTTTCTTT
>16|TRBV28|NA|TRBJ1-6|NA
CASSPYVSSYNSPLHF
TGTGCCAGCAGTCCTTATGTGAGCTCCTATAATTCACCCCTCCACTTT
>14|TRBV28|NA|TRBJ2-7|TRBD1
CASSTSLTGNEQYF
TGTGCCAGCAGCACATCCCTGACAGGGAACGAGCAGTACTTC
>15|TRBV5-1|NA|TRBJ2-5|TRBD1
CASSLGIGTEETQYF
TGCGCCAGCAGCTTGGGGATTGGGACAGAAGAGACCCAGTACTTC
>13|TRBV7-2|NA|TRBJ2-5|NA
CASSSTHQETQYF
TGTGCCAGCAGCTCGACACACCAAGAGACCCAGTACTTC
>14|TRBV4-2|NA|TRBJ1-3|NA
CASSQGGGVDTIYF
TGTGCCAGCAGCCAAGGAGGAGGGGTGGACACCATATATTTT
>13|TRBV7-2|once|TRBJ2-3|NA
CASSPSDGATQYF
TGTGCCAGCAGCCCGTCTGATGGGGCCACGCAGTATTTT
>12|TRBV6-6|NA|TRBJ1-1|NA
CASSQTPSEAFF
TGTGCCAGCAGCCAGACACCGAGTGAAGCTTTCTTT
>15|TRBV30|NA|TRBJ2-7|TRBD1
CAWSGVRDSTYEQYF
TGTGCCTGGAGTGGGGTCCGGGACAGTACCTACGAGCAGTACTTC
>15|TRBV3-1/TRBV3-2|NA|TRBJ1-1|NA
CASSQDDVSQGPAFF
TGTGCCAGCAGCCAAGACGATGTGTCTCAGGGCCCAGCTTTCTTT
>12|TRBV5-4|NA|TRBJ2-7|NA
CASSRGSDEQYF
TGTGCCAGCAGTAGGGGCAGCGACGAGCAGTACTTC
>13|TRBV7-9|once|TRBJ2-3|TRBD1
CASQGASADTQYF
TGTGCCAGCCAGGGGGCGAGTGCAGATACGCAGTATTTT
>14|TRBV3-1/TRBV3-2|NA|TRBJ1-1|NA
CASSQGGRGTEAFF
TGTGCCAGCAGCCAAGGTGGTAGGGGTACTGAAGCTTTCTTT
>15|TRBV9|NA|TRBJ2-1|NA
CASSRLSVDWNEQFF
TGTGCCAGCAGCCGACTTTCGGTCGATTGGAATGAGCAGTTCTTC
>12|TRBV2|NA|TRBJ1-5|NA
CASSEAGQPQHF
TGTGCCAGCAGTGAAGCCGGGCAGCCCCAGCATTTT
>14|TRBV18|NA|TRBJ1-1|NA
CASSADSLNTEAFF
TGTGCCAGCTCAGCCGACAGCTTGAACACTGAAGCTTTCTTT
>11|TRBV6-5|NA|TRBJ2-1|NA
CAIADYNEQFF
TGTGCCATAGCAGATTACAATGAGCAGTTCTTC
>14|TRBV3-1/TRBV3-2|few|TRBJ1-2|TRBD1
CASSHSDRIYGYTF
TGTGCCAGCAGCCATTCGGACAGGATCTATGGCTACACCTTC
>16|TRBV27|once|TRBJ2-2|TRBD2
CASSFTGRVAGGELFF
TGTGCCAGCAGTTTTACCGGGAGGGTGGCCGGCGGGGAGCTGTTTTTT
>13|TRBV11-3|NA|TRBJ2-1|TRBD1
CASSYRGLDEQFF
TGTGCCAGCAGCTACAGGGGGCTGGATGAGCAGTTCTTC
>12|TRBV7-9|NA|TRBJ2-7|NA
CASSRVSYEQYF
TGTGCCAGCAGCCGGGTCTCCTACGAGCAGTACTTC
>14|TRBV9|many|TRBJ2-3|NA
CASTPGFGVGTQYF
TGTGCCAGCACTCCAGGGTTTGGCGTAGGTACGCAGTATTTT
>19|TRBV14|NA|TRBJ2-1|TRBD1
CASSRLPYATGRTYNEQFF
TGTGCCAGCAGCCGACTACCCTATGCGACAGGGAGAACCTACAATGAGCAGTTCTTC
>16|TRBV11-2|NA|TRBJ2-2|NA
CASSLGLRVFAGELFF
TGTGCCAGCAGCTTAGGACTAAGGGTTTTTGCCGGGGAGCTGTTTTTT
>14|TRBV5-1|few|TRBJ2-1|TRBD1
CASSLGDRGDEQFF
TGCGCCAGCAGCTTGGGGGACAGGGGCGATGAGCAGTTCTTC
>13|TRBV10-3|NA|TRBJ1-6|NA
CATQGHYNSPLHF
TGTGCCACACAGGGACATTATAATTCACCCCTCCACTTT
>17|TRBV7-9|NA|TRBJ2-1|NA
CASSWSYDTLQPGEQFF
TGTGCCAGCAGCTGGAGTTATGACACCTTGCAACCGGGAGAGCAGTTCTTC
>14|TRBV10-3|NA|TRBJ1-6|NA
CAIRNRDAGSPLHF
TGTGCCATCAGAAACAGGGACGCCGGTTCACCCCTCCACTTT
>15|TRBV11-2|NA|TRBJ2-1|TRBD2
CASSLGTSGVNEQFF
TGTGCCAGCAGCTTAGGGACTAGCGGAGTTAATGAGCAGTTCTTC
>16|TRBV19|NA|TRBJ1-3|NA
CASSGGMGGPGNTIYF
TGTGCCAGTAGTGGCGGCATGGGGGGACCTGGAAACACCATATATTTT
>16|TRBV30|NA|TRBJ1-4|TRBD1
CAWSPFPGGSNEKLFF
TGTGCCTGGAGCCCGTTCCCAGGGGGCTCGAATGAAAAACTGTTTTTT
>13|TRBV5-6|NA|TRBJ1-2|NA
CASSVDRIYGYTF
TGTGCCAGCAGCGTCGACAGGATCTATGGCTACACCTTC
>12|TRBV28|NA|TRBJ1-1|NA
CASGIGDFEAFF
TGTGCCAGCGGTATCGGTGACTTTGAAGCTTTCTTT
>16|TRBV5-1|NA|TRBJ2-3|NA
CASSLRLGRATDTQYF
TGCGCCAGCAGCTTGCGGTTGGGCAGAGCCACAGATACGCAGTATTTT
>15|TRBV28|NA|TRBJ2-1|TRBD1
CASSPNRGQNNEQFF
TGTGCCAGCAGTCCCAACAGGGGGCAGAACAATGAGCAGTTCTTC
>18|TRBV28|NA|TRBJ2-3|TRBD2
CASSSRIRLAGDTDTQYF
TGTGCCAGCAGTTCCCGAATCCGACTAGCAGGCGACACAGATACGCAGTATTTT
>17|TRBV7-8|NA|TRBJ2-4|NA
CASSLNGLLLAKNIQYF
TGTGCCAGCAGCTTAAATGGACTCCTCCTAGCCAAAAACATTCAGTACTTC
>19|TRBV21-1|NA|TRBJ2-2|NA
CASKLGQRGGRENTGELFF
TGTGCCAGCAAACTCGGGCAGAGGGGGGGACGAGAAAACACCGGGGAGCTGTTTTTT